These T cell receptor beta chains were read from a single sample in a study of blood T cell repertoires in COVID-19. Repertoires were generated with immunoSEQ multiplex PCR, while TCRdb's copy carries only in-frame clones and drops some. The sample has fewer than 500,000 clones; 75% to 90% are singletons. Sequencing was done on a sample of PBMCs or T cells enriched from blood (not recorded which). These receptors all come from a man aged 25-40 years who had recovered from COVID-19. Each CDR3 is given with its conserved first and last residue. The order of the fields is V gene, clone size, J gene, D gene, CDR3 DNA, CDR3 protein. The D gene is left open where the match is weak. Size is omitted from some rows. Given values are once, few, many or a class for expanded clones.

v_call: TRBV19; clone_size: -; j_call: TRBJ2-3; d_call: TRBD2; cdr3_nt: TGTGCCAGTAGTAATCCTAGCGGGGCGCGCACAGATACGCAGTATTTT; cdr3_aa: CASSNPSGARTDTQYF
v_call: TRBV5-4; clone_size: -; j_call: TRBJ1-2; d_call: TRBD1; cdr3_nt: TGTGCCAGCAGCTCTGACAGGGGCGCCTACTATGGCTACACCTTC; cdr3_aa: CASSSDRGAYYGYTF
v_call: TRBV5-1; clone_size: -; j_call: TRBJ2-2; d_call: -; cdr3_nt: TGCGCCAGCAGCTTCCTGACGGGAAACACCGGGGAGCTGTTTTTT; cdr3_aa: CASSFLTGNTGELFF
v_call: TRBV6-6; clone_size: -; j_call: TRBJ2-5; d_call: -; cdr3_nt: TGTGCCAGCAGCCCCGGTTTGCGGCTTCGAGAGACCCAGTACTTC; cdr3_aa: CASSPGLRLRETQYF
v_call: TRBV4-1; clone_size: -; j_call: TRBJ1-3; d_call: -; cdr3_nt: TGCGCCAGCAGCCAAGGTGTCGGACAGTCGGAAAACACCATATATTTT; cdr3_aa: CASSQGVGQSENTIYF
v_call: TRBV28; clone_size: -; j_call: TRBJ1-5; d_call: TRBD1; cdr3_nt: TGTGCCAGCAGTTTCTCGGAGGGGGCTAACAATCAGCCCCAGCATTTT; cdr3_aa: CASSFSEGANNQPQHF
v_call: TRBV4-1; clone_size: -; j_call: TRBJ1-4; d_call: -; cdr3_nt: TGCGCCAGCAGCCAATTCCACCTCCGGGGTCTGATTGAAAAACTGTTTTTT; cdr3_aa: CASSQFHLRGLIEKLFF
v_call: TRBV7-9; clone_size: -; j_call: TRBJ2-7; d_call: TRBD1; cdr3_nt: TGTGCCAGCAGCTTAGTGGGGCAGGGGGTTGCGTACGAGCAGTACTTC; cdr3_aa: CASSLVGQGVAYEQYF
v_call: TRBV5-5; clone_size: -; j_call: TRBJ2-7; d_call: TRBD2; cdr3_nt: TGTGCCAGCAGCTGGGGACTAGCGGGCAGCTACGAGCAGTACTTC; cdr3_aa: CASSWGLAGSYEQYF
v_call: TRBV23-1; clone_size: -; j_call: TRBJ2-2; d_call: TRBD2; cdr3_nt: TGCGCCAGCAGTCACGGACGGGGCGGGGGAAACACCGGGGAGCTGTTTTTT; cdr3_aa: CASSHGRGGGNTGELFF
v_call: TRBV9; clone_size: -; j_call: TRBJ2-7; d_call: TRBD1; cdr3_nt: TGTGCCAGCAGCCCGTGGACAGGGGACTCCTACGAGCAGTACTTC; cdr3_aa: CASSPWTGDSYEQYF
v_call: TRBV7-9; clone_size: -; j_call: TRBJ2-7; d_call: -; cdr3_nt: TGTGCCAGCAGCGGATACTTAGGCGGGCCCCCCGACGAGCAGTACTTC; cdr3_aa: CASSGYLGGPPDEQYF
v_call: TRBV4-1; clone_size: -; j_call: TRBJ2-3; d_call: -; cdr3_nt: TGCGCCAGCAGCCAATCGCTTGCGGCTAGCACAGATACGCAGTATTTT; cdr3_aa: CASSQSLAASTDTQYF
v_call: TRBV9; clone_size: -; j_call: TRBJ2-7; d_call: TRBD2; cdr3_nt: TGTGCCAGCAGCGCAGGGACTAGCGGGCCCTACGAGCAGTACTTC; cdr3_aa: CASSAGTSGPYEQYF
v_call: TRBV12-5; clone_size: -; j_call: TRBJ2-6; d_call: TRBD1; cdr3_nt: TGTGCTAGGGGTCGGGACAGGGACTCTGGGGCCAACGTCCTGACTTTC; cdr3_aa: CARGRDRDSGANVLTF
v_call: TRBV29-1; clone_size: -; j_call: TRBJ2-2; d_call: TRBD2; cdr3_nt: TGCAGCGTTGGGGCTAGCGGGACTACCGGGGAGCTGTTTTTT; cdr3_aa: CSVGASGTTGELFF
v_call: TRBV7-6; clone_size: -; j_call: TRBJ2-7; d_call: -; cdr3_nt: TGTGCCAGCAGCTTATTTCGGGGAGCCTACGAGCAGTACTTC; cdr3_aa: CASSLFRGAYEQYF
v_call: TRBV13; clone_size: -; j_call: TRBJ2-7; d_call: TRBD2; cdr3_nt: TGTGCCAGCAGCCCGGGACTAGCGGGAGAAAGGGAGCAGTACTTC; cdr3_aa: CASSPGLAGEREQYF
v_call: TRBV4-1; clone_size: once; j_call: TRBJ1-2; d_call: -; cdr3_nt: TGCGCCAGCAGCCAAGATCGTCAGGGCTTAGGCTATGGCTACACCTTC; cdr3_aa: CASSQDRQGLGYGYTF
v_call: TRBV9; clone_size: -; j_call: TRBJ1-2; d_call: TRBD1; cdr3_nt: TGTGCCAGCAGCGCCCAGGGACAGGTGATCTATGGCTACACCTTC; cdr3_aa: CASSAQGQVIYGYTF
v_call: TRBV21-1; clone_size: -; j_call: TRBJ1-2; d_call: -; cdr3_nt: TGTGCCAGCAGCAAAAAAATAGATAACTATGGCTACACCTTC; cdr3_aa: CASSKKIDNYGYTF
v_call: TRBV3-1/TRBV3-2; clone_size: few; j_call: TRBJ1-3; d_call: -; cdr3_nt: TGTGCCAGCAGCCTAGGACAGGGAAACACCATATATTTT; cdr3_aa: CASSLGQGNTIYF
v_call: TRBV5-1; clone_size: -; j_call: TRBJ2-5; d_call: -; cdr3_nt: TGCGCCACCAATGGGGGGTATGATGAGACCCAGTACTTC; cdr3_aa: CATNGGYDETQYF
v_call: TRBV7-9; clone_size: -; j_call: TRBJ2-2; d_call: TRBD2; cdr3_nt: TGTGCCAGCTTCGGACTAGCGAACACCGGGGAGCTGTTTTTT; cdr3_aa: CASFGLANTGELFF
v_call: TRBV7-9; clone_size: -; j_call: TRBJ2-3; d_call: TRBD1; cdr3_nt: TGTGCCAGCAGCGCCCCGTGGACAGGGGCCGCCCCCACAGATACGCAGTATTTT; cdr3_aa: CASSAPWTGAAPTDTQYF
v_call: TRBV7-9; clone_size: once; j_call: TRBJ2-2; d_call: TRBD2; cdr3_nt: TGTGCCAGCAGCGCAAGGTCTAGCGGGAGGCTTCCGCCCCCGGAGGAGCTGTTTTTT; cdr3_aa: CASSARSSGRLPPPEELFF
v_call: TRBV5-1; clone_size: once; j_call: TRBJ1-1; d_call: -; cdr3_nt: TGCGCCAGCAGCACGGGAGTGAACACTGAAGCTTTCTTT; cdr3_aa: CASSTGVNTEAFF
v_call: TRBV2; clone_size: -; j_call: TRBJ2-7; d_call: TRBD2; cdr3_nt: TGTGCCAGCAGTGAAGCCCCGAGCCTAGCGGGTCTATGGAAGCAGTACTTC; cdr3_aa: CASSEAPSLAGLWKQYF
v_call: TRBV5-1; clone_size: -; j_call: TRBJ1-6; d_call: -; cdr3_nt: TGCGCCAGCAGCTTGGAGGACACCCAAGTTTCACCCCTCCACTTT; cdr3_aa: CASSLEDTQVSPLHF
v_call: TRBV7-6; clone_size: -; j_call: TRBJ1-1; d_call: TRBD1; cdr3_nt: TGTGCCAGCAGCCTCGGGACAGGGGACACTGAAGCTTTCTTT; cdr3_aa: CASSLGTGDTEAFF
v_call: TRBV5-4; clone_size: once; j_call: TRBJ2-7; d_call: TRBD1; cdr3_nt: TGTGCCAGCAGCAACTCAGGGGGCAGCTCCTACGAGCAGTACTTC; cdr3_aa: CASSNSGGSSYEQYF
v_call: TRBV7-9; clone_size: -; j_call: TRBJ2-2; d_call: -; cdr3_nt: TGTGCCAGCAGCGGACGGGAGTTCACCGGGGAGCTGTTTTTT; cdr3_aa: CASSGREFTGELFF
v_call: TRBV28; clone_size: -; j_call: TRBJ1-1; d_call: TRBD1; cdr3_nt: TGTGCCAGCAGACGTACGGACAGGTTGGCTGAAGCTTTCTTT; cdr3_aa: CASRRTDRLAEAFF
v_call: TRBV6-4; clone_size: -; j_call: TRBJ2-5; d_call: -; cdr3_nt: TGTGCCAGCAGTGACTCTGCAGGGGGGAAGACCCAGTACTTC; cdr3_aa: CASSDSAGGKTQYF
v_call: TRBV15; clone_size: -; j_call: TRBJ2-1; d_call: TRBD2; cdr3_nt: TGTGCCACCAGCACCCGGACTAGCGGGAGATTCAATGAGCAGTTCTTC; cdr3_aa: CATSTRTSGRFNEQFF
v_call: TRBV28; clone_size: -; j_call: TRBJ2-7; d_call: -; cdr3_nt: TGTGCCAGCAGTTTAATCCAGGGGGGCACCTACGAGCAGTACTTC; cdr3_aa: CASSLIQGGTYEQYF
v_call: TRBV10-1; clone_size: once; j_call: TRBJ1-2; d_call: TRBD1; cdr3_nt: TGCGCCAGCAGTGGTGGGGACAGGGGTGATGGTGGCTACACCTTC; cdr3_aa: CASSGGDRGDGGYTF
v_call: TRBV4-1; clone_size: -; j_call: TRBJ2-7; d_call: TRBD2; cdr3_nt: TGCGCCAGCAGCAGCGGGACTAGCGGGAGAGGCGAGCAGTACTTC; cdr3_aa: CASSSGTSGRGEQYF
v_call: TRBV4-1; clone_size: -; j_call: TRBJ1-1; d_call: -; cdr3_nt: TGCGCCAGCAGCCAAGAAGCCGGGGGGCCTACTGAAGCTTTCTTT; cdr3_aa: CASSQEAGGPTEAFF
v_call: TRBV28; clone_size: once; j_call: TRBJ1-2; d_call: -; cdr3_nt: TGTGCCAGCAGTTTATCCCGAATGGCGTACCGGGGCTATGGCTACACCTTC; cdr3_aa: CASSLSRMAYRGYGYTF
v_call: TRBV19; clone_size: -; j_call: TRBJ2-7; d_call: TRBD2; cdr3_nt: TGTGCCAGTAGCAGACTAGCGGGTCCCTACGAGCAGTACTTC; cdr3_aa: CASSRLAGPYEQYF
v_call: TRBV3-1/TRBV3-2; clone_size: -; j_call: TRBJ2-5; d_call: TRBD2; cdr3_nt: TGTGCCAGCAGCCAAGATCAACTAGCGGGAGGAGGGGAGACCCAGTACTTC; cdr3_aa: CASSQDQLAGGGETQYF
v_call: TRBV7-6; clone_size: -; j_call: TRBJ1-1; d_call: -; cdr3_nt: TGTGCCAGCAGCTTAGCAGGCTCAGGTGGTGAAGCTTTCTTT; cdr3_aa: CASSLAGSGGEAFF
v_call: TRBV29-1; clone_size: -; j_call: TRBJ1-3; d_call: -; cdr3_nt: TGCAGCGCCGACAGCGATTCTGGAAACACCATATATTTT; cdr3_aa: CSADSDSGNTIYF
v_call: TRBV24-1; clone_size: -; j_call: TRBJ1-2; d_call: -; cdr3_nt: TGTGCCACCAGTGATTTACCAGGGGATGGCTACACCTTC; cdr3_aa: CATSDLPGDGYTF
v_call: TRBV6-1; clone_size: -; j_call: TRBJ1-2; d_call: -; cdr3_nt: TGTGCCAGCAGTGAAGACAGGACGTATAACTATGGCTACACCTTC; cdr3_aa: CASSEDRTYNYGYTF
v_call: TRBV12-5; clone_size: -; j_call: TRBJ1-1; d_call: TRBD1; cdr3_nt: TGTGCTAGTGGTCTCCGACAGGGGGCTGAAGCTTTCTTT; cdr3_aa: CASGLRQGAEAFF
v_call: TRBV7-3; clone_size: -; j_call: TRBJ2-1; d_call: -; cdr3_nt: TGTGCCAGCAGCTTAATCCATAGCTCCTACAATGAGCAGTTCTTC; cdr3_aa: CASSLIHSSYNEQFF
v_call: TRBV7-9; clone_size: -; j_call: TRBJ1-2; d_call: TRBD1; cdr3_nt: TGTGCCAGCAGCTTTGGACAGGGGGCCTATGGCTACACCTTC; cdr3_aa: CASSFGQGAYGYTF
v_call: TRBV12-3/TRBV12-4; clone_size: once; j_call: TRBJ2-5; d_call: -; cdr3_nt: TGTGCCAGCAGCTCGGGGAGAACCCAGTACTTC; cdr3_aa: CASSSGRTQYF
v_call: TRBV9; clone_size: -; j_call: TRBJ2-1; d_call: -; cdr3_nt: TGTGCCAGCAGCCGGGTACTAGAAGAGTATGAGCAGTTCTTC; cdr3_aa: CASSRVLEEYEQFF
v_call: TRBV6-5; clone_size: -; j_call: TRBJ1-5; d_call: TRBD1; cdr3_nt: TGTGCCAGCAGTTCCGGACAGGGGAGTCAGCCCCAGCATTTT; cdr3_aa: CASSSGQGSQPQHF
v_call: TRBV29-1; clone_size: -; j_call: TRBJ2-5; d_call: TRBD2; cdr3_nt: TGCAGCGTTACGCCGGGACTAGCGGGACTCAGGGCCCAGTACTTC; cdr3_aa: CSVTPGLAGLRAQYF
v_call: TRBV7-2; clone_size: -; j_call: TRBJ1-2; d_call: -; cdr3_nt: TGTGCCAGCACCCGGAGGACAGCTGATAACTATGGCTACACCTTC; cdr3_aa: CASTRRTADNYGYTF
v_call: TRBV18; clone_size: -; j_call: TRBJ2-3; d_call: TRBD2; cdr3_nt: TGTGCCAGCTCACCCGGGACTAGCGGGCCAGATACGCAGTATTTT; cdr3_aa: CASSPGTSGPDTQYF
v_call: TRBV10-3; clone_size: -; j_call: TRBJ1-5; d_call: -; cdr3_nt: TGTGCCATCAGTGGGACATTAAATCAGCCCCAGCATTTT; cdr3_aa: CAISGTLNQPQHF
v_call: TRBV4-1; clone_size: -; j_call: TRBJ1-5; d_call: TRBD1; cdr3_nt: TGCGCCAGCAGCTCCGGGACAGGGCTTATCGGCAATCAGCCCCAGCATTTT; cdr3_aa: CASSSGTGLIGNQPQHF
v_call: TRBV28; clone_size: -; j_call: TRBJ2-7; d_call: TRBD2; cdr3_nt: TGTGCCAGCAGTCACCCCGGGACTAGCGGCCGCTACGAGCAGTACTTC; cdr3_aa: CASSHPGTSGRYEQYF
v_call: TRBV2; clone_size: -; j_call: TRBJ2-1; d_call: TRBD1; cdr3_nt: TGTGCCAGCAGTGACCACCCGGGACAGGGCGTAGAGCAGTTCTTC; cdr3_aa: CASSDHPGQGVEQFF
v_call: TRBV7-9; clone_size: once; j_call: TRBJ2-7; d_call: -; cdr3_nt: TGTGCCAGCAGCTTCGGTCCGGGAACTTTCTCCTACGAGCAGTACTTC; cdr3_aa: CASSFGPGTFSYEQYF